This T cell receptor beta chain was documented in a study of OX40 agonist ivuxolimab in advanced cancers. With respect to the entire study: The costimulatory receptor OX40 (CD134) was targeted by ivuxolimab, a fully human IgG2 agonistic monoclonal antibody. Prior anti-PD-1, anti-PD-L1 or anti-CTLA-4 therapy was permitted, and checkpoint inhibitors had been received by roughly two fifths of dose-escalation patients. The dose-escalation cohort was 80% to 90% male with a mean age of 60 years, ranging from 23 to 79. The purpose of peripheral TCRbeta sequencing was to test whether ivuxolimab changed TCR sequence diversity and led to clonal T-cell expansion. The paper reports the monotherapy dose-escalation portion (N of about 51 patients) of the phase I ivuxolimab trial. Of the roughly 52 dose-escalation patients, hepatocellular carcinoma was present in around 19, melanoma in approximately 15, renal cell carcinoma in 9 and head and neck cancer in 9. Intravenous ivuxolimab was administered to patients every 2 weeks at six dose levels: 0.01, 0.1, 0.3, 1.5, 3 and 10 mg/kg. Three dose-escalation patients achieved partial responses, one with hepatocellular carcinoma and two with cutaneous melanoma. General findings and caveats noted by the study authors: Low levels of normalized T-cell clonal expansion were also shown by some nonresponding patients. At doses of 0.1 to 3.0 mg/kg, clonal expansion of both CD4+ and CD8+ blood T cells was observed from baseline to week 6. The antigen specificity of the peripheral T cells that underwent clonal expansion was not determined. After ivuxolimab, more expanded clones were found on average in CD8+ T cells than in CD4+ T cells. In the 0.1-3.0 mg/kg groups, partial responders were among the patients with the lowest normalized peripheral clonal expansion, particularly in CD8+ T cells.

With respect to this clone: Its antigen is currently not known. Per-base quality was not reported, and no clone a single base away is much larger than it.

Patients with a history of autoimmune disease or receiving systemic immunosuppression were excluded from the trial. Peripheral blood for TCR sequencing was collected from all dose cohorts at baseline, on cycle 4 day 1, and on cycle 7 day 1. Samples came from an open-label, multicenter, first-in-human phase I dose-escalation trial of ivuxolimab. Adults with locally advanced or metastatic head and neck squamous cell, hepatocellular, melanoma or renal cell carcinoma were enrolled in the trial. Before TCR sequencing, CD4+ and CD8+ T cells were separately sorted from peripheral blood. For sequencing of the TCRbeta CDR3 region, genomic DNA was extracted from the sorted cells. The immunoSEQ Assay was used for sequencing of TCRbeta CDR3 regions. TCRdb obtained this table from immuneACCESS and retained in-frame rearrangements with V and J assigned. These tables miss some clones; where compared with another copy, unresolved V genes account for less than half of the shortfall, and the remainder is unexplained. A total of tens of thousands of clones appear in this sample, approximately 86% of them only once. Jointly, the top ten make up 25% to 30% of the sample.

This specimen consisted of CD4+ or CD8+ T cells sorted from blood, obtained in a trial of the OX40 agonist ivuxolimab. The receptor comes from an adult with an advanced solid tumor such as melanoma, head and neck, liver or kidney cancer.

Here the CDR3 is given as CANPTGAKAFF. Here is the DNA: TGTGCCAACCCGACGGGGGCAAAAGCTTTCTTT. The chain was built from TRBV2 and TRBJ1-1; a tentative D call is TRBD1 (6 bases match). Trimming at the junction amounts to 10 bases on V and 9 bases on J, and the germline ends lie 15 bases apart. CDR1 SNHLY and CDR2 FYNNEI are derived from the germline V gene. The CDR3 covers 11 residues, taking in both the cysteine and the phenylalanine. The read is trimmed to its CDR3 DNA, 33 bases read in frame from base 1.